This passage covers 5 T cell receptor beta chains from one sample sequenced in a study of blood T cell repertoires in COVID-19. Measured with immunoSEQ multiplex PCR; TCRdb has only the in-frame clones, and not every one. The sample holds about 100,000 clones, 85% seen once. The sample consisted of peripheral blood. These TCRs come from a woman aged 70 to 79 with active or convalescent COVID-19.

This clone was found once. The CDR3 DNA reads TGTGCCAGCAGAAGACCGCAAGGGGACTATGGCTACACCTTC. Protein sequence: CASRRPQGDYGYTF. This chain links TRBV28 with TRBJ1-2; D may be TRBD1 (5 bases). CDR1 and CDR2 (germline): MDHEN, SYDVKM. The CDR3 is 14 amino acids. V was clipped by 6 bases and J by 3 bases, with 14 bases between them.

CDR3 residues: CASSWGTAYEQYF. The CDR3 bases are TGTGCCAGCAGCTGGGGGACAGCCTACGAGCAGTACTTC. This chain connects TRBV7-9 to TRBJ2-7; 7 bases match TRBD1. CDR3 size: 13 residues. V trimming: 4 bases; J trimming: 2 bases; junction bases outside the gene matches: 2. Per the germline V gene, CDR1 is SEHNR and CDR2 is FQNEAQ (reference sequence).

The chain carries TRBV2 and TRBJ2-5; D possibly corresponds to TRBD2 (6 bases). The CDR3 runs to 13 residues. Germline CDR1 is SNHLY and CDR2 is FYNNEI. The V and J ends lost 4 bases and 7 bases respectively, with 13 bases between them. CDR3 DNA sequence: TGTGCCAGCAGTGGGACCCCCGGGGGGACCCAGTACTTC. Amino acids: CASSGTPGGTQYF.

The rearrangement uses TRBV11-3 and TRBJ1-2; possibly TRBD1 for D (5 bases). Germline values: CDR1 SGHNT, CDR2 YENEEA. The CDR3 runs 14 residues. V was cut by 0 bases and J by 2 bases, with 7 bases left in between. The chain's CDR3 is CASSLDYRNYGYTF. CDR3 DNA sequence: TGTGCCAGCAGCTTAGATTACAGGAACTATGGCTACACCTTC.

The chain joins TRBV30 to TRBJ1-1, with D perhaps TRBD1 (5 bases). Trimming shortened V by 1 base and J by 7 bases, and 7 bases separated the two germline ends. The CDR3 has 11 amino acids. CDR1 is GTSNPN and CDR2 is SVGIG in the germline V gene (reference sequence). CDR3 sequence reads: CAWSDRSEAFF. The CDR3 DNA sequence: TGTGCCTGGAGTGACAGGAGTGAAGCTTTCTTT.